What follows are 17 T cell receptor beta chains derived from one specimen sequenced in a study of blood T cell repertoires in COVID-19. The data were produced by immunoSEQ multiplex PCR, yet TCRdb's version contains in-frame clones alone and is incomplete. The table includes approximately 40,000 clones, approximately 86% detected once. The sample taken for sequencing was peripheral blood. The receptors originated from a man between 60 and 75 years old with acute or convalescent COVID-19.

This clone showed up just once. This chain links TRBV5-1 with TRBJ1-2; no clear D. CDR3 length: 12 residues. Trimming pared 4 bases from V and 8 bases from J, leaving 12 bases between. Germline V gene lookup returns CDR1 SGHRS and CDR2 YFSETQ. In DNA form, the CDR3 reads TGCGCCAGCAGCCCCGGGATCGGCGGCTACACCTTC. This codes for CASSPGIGGYTF.

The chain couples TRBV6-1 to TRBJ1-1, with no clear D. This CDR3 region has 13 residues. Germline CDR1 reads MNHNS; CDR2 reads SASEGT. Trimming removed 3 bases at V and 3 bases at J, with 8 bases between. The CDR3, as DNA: TGTGCCAGCAGTGATGGAGGCTACACTGAAGCTTTCTTT. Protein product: CASSDGGYTEAFF.

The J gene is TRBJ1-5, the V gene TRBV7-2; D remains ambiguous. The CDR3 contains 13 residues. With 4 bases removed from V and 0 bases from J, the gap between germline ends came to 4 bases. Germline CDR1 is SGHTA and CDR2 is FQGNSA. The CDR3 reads CASSSYSNQPQHF. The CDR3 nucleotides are TGTGCCAGCAGCTCCTATAGCAATCAGCCCCAGCATTTT.

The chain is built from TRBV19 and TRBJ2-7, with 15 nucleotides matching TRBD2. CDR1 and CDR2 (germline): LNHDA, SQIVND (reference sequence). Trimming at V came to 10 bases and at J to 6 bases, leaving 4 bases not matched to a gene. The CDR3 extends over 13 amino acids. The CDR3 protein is CATTGLAGGEQYF. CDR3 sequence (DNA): TGTGCCACCACGGGACTAGCGGGAGGCGAGCAGTACTTC. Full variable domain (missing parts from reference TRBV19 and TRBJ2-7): DGGITQSPKYLFRKEGQNVTLSCEQNLNHDAMYWYRQDPGQGLRLIYYSQIVNDFQKGDIAEGYSVSREKKESFPLTVTSAQKNPTAFYLCATTGLAGGEQYFGPGTRLTVT.

The CDR3 protein is CASSPGTGGIRSNQPQHF. In DNA form, the CDR3 reads TGTGCCAGCAGCCCCGGGACAGGGGGCATCAGGAGCAATCAGCCCCAGCATTTT. The chain employs TRBV27 and TRBJ1-5; 12 bases align to TRBD1. Trimming cost V 6 bases and J 1 base; bases outside gene matches: 10. This CDR3 region has 18 residues. Per the germline V gene, CDR1 is MNHEY and CDR2 is SMNVEV (reference sequence).

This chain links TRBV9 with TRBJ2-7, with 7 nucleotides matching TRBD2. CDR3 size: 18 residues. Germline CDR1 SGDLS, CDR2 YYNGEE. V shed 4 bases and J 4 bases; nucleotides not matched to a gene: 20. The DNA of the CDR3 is TGTGCCAGCAGCCTCCGCCCGAAGAGCGGGACGGGTAGATACGAGCAGTACGTC. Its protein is CASSLRPKSGTGRYEQYV.

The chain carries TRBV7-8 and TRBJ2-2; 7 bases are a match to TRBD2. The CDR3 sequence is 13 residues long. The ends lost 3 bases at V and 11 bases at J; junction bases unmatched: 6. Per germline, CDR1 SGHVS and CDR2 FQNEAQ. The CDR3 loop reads CASSLGGRDELFF. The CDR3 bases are TGTGCCAGCAGCTTGGGAGGGCGGGACGAGCTGTTTTTT.

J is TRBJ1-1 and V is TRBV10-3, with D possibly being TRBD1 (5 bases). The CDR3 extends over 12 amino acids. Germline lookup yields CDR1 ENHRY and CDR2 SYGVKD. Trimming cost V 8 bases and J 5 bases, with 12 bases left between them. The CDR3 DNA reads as TGTGCCATCGGGGGGATTAGGACTGAAGCTTTCTTT. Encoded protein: CAIGGIRTEAFF.

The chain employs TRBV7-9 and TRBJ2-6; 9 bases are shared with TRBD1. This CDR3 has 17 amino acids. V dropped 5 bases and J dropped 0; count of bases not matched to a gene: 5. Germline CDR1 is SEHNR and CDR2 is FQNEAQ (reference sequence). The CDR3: CASSLDRGHSGANVLTF. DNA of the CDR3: TGTGCCAGCAGCCTGGACAGGGGACACTCTGGGGCCAACGTCCTGACTTTC.

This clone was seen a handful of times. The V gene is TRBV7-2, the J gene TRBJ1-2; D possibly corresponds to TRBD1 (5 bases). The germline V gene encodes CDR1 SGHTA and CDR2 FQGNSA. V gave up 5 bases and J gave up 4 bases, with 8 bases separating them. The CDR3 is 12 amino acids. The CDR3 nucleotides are TGTGCCAGCAGCGAAGACAGCTATGGCTACACCTTC. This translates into CASSEDSYGYTF.

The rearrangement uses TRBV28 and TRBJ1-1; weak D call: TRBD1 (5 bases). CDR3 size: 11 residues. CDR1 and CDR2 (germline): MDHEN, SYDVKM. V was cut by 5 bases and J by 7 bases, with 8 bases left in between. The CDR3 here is CASSVTGEAFF. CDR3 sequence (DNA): TGTGCCAGCAGTGTAACAGGTGAAGCTTTCTTT. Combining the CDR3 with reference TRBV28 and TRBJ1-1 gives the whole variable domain DVKVTQSSRYLVKRTGEKVFLECVQDMDHENMFWYRQDPGLGLRLIYFSYDVKMKEKGDIPEGYSVSREKKERFSLILESASTNQTSMYLCASSVTGEAFFGQGTRLTVV.

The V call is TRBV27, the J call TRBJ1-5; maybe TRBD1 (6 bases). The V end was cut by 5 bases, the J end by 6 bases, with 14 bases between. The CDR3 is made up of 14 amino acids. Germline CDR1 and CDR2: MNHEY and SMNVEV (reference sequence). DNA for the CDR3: TGTGCCAGCAGTCAATGGGGGGGGCGTCAGCCCCAGCATTTT. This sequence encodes CASSQWGGRQPQHF.

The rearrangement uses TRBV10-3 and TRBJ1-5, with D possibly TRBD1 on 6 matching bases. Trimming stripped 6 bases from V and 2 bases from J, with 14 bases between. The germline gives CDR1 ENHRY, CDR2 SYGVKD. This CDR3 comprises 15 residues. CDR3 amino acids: CAIRPGTSRNQPQHF. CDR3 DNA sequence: TGTGCCATCAGGCCCGGGACATCGCGCAATCAGCCCCAGCATTTT.

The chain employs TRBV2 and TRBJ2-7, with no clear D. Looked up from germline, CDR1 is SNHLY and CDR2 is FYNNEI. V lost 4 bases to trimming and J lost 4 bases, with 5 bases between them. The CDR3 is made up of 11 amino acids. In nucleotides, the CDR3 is TGTGCCAGCAGTGCTAGTTACGAGCAGTACTTC. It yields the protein CASSASYEQYF.

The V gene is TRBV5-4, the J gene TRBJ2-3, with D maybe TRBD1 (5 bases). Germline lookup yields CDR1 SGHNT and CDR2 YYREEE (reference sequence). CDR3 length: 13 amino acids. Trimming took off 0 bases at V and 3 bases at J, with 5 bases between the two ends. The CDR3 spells CASSLAGTDTQYF. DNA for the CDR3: TGTGCCAGCAGCTTGGCAGGGACAGATACGCAGTATTTT.

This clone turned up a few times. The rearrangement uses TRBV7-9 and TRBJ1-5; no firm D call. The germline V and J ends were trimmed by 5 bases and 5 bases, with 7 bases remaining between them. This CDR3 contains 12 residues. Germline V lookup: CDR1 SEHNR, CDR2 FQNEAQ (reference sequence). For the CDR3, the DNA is TGTGCCAGCAGCCCCCCAGATCAGCCCCAGCATTTT. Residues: CASSPPDQPQHF.

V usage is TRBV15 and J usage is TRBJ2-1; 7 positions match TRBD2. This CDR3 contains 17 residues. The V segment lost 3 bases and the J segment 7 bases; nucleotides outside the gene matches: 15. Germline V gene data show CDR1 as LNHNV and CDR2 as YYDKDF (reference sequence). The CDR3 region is CATSSSHWRERGNEQFF. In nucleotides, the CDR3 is TGTGCCACCAGCAGTAGTCATTGGCGGGAGCGAGGGAATGAGCAGTTCTTC.